This T cell receptor beta chain derives from a study of T cells in Graves' hyperthyroidism and ophthalmopathy. Amplified TCR beta CDR3 regions derived from RNA transcripts. HTBI primers were employed in a first-round RT-PCR of the TCR CDR3. Each CDR3 protein is one row after TCRdb ran MiXCR on the multiplex PCR reads. The sample carries 150,000 or so distinct CDR3 sequences, around 20% recorded once. The CDR3 is 14 amino acids. V was shortened by 4 bases and J by 5 bases, with 14 bases between the two germline ends. Aged 18 to 65, the patients had hyperthyroidism that was newly diagnosed and had lasted under 2 months. Orbital computed tomography, thyroid ultrasound, serum thyroxine and TRAb, and clinical symptoms together informed the diagnoses.

This sequence joins TRBV12-3 or TRBV12-4 and TRBJ1-2, with no clear D. This TCR was sampled from a woman between 50 and 59 years old with Graves' hyperthyroidism that later progressed to Graves' ophthalmopathy. Sequencing input: blood. The CDR3 nucleotides are TGTGCCAGCAGTTCCCACCACCAACCTTATGGCTACACCTTC. Protein: CASSSHHQPYGYTF.